This T cell receptor (beta chain) stems from a study of cytomegalovirus exposure and HLA in healthy donors. Trimming pared 7 bases from V and 3 bases from J, leaving 17 bases between. The CDR3 is 14 residues long. CDR1 SGHRS and CDR2 YFSETQ come from the germline V gene. Researchers ran the PCR with 60 Vbeta and 13 Jbeta primers. This table comes from immunoSEQ multiplex PCR, and its TCRdb copy is limited to in-frame clones, with some not included. The repertoire holds fewer than 200,000 clones, with 77% as singletons. This clone was detected only a few times. Its specificity is not known. As for the donors, each was a healthy bone marrow donor. Study-wide points: In a later analysis, at a false discovery rate of 0.05, 15,000 to 20,000 TCR beta sequences matched HLA alleles. TCR beta sequences reportedly predicted most subjects' HLA-A and HLA-B alleles accurately. Common viral pathogens seemed, in a later analysis, to connect with several of the most significant clusters.

The sample comprised PBMCs. The gene calls are TRBV5-1 and TRBJ2-7; maybe TRBD2 (6 bases). The source of this sequence is a middle-aged woman in good health and CMV-seropositive. The CDR3 reads CASHDSGGSYEQYF. CDR3 in DNA: TGCGCCAGCCACGATTCCGGAGGGAGCTACGAGCAGTACTTC.